What follows is one TCR beta chain and its context. Authors' methods: Scientists estimated how many nucleated cells there were by amplifying reference gene primers. Repertoires were generated with immunoSEQ multiplex PCR, while TCRdb's copy carries only in-frame clones and drops some. V and J calls and clone size are copied from that table; D and trimming were computed from the DNA. The data show about 180,000 clones, with 86% seen just once and 2.5% to 3.5% held by the top ten. The data belong to a study of blood T cell repertoires in COVID-19. Per the germline V gene, CDR1 is KGHSH and CDR2 is LQKENI. CDR3 length equals 17 residues. V was pared by 2 bases and J by 4 bases, with 17 bases between.

The V gene is TRBV18, the J gene TRBJ2-2, with a weak D call TRBD2 (5 bases). The TCR originated in a woman under 40 with active or convalescent COVID-19. Sequenced sample: peripheral blood. The CDR3 region is CASSPFVGDKGTGELFF. DNA for the CDR3: TGTGCCAGCTCACCATTTGTCGGGGATAAGGGCACCGGGGAGCTGTTTTTT.